The rows below give T cell receptor beta chains drawn from one sample of a study of blood T cell repertoires in COVID-19. The method was immunoSEQ multiplex PCR; TCRdb's version includes in-frame clones alone and lacks a portion of them. The sample holds a few hundred thousand clones, around 92% seen once. Input material: peripheral blood. The receptors originated from a person under 35 with COVID-19, enrolled during active disease. Both conserved end residues are part of each CDR3. D genes are given only for firm matches. Only some rows state a clone size, as once, few, many or a class for expanded clones.

TRBJ2-3 TRBV7-8 - - CASSKGTITDTQYF TGTGCCAGCAGCAAAGGGACAATCACAGATACGCAGTATTTT
TRBJ2-6 TRBV4-2 - - CASSQDPGSYSGANVLTF TGTGCCAGCAGCCAAGACCCCGGTAGCTACTCTGGGGCCAACGTCCTGACTTTC
TRBJ2-3 TRBV2 TRBD2 - CARLRREVSTDTQYF TGTGCCAGATTACGGCGGGAGGTGAGCACAGATACGCAGTATTTT
TRBJ1-5 TRBV11-2 - - CASSLGGIGQPQHF TGTGCCAGCAGCTTAGGCGGGATTGGACAGCCCCAGCATTTT
TRBJ2-5 TRBV5-1 - - CASSSETGFQETQYF TGCGCCAGCAGCTCAGAGACCGGGTTCCAAGAGACCCAGTACTTC
TRBJ1-5 TRBV30 TRBD1 once CAWSAGQGVGNQPQHF TGTGCCTGGAGTGCTGGACAGGGGGTTGGAAATCAGCCCCAGCATTTT
TRBJ1-6 TRBV20-1 TRBD1 - CSASVDGARGTLHF TGCAGTGCTAGTGTAGATGGAGCCAGGGGGACCCTCCACTTT
TRBJ2-5 TRBV6-2/TRBV6-3 - - CASSYLGEETQYF TGTGCCAGCAGTTATCTAGGGGAAGAGACCCAGTACTTC
TRBJ2-7 TRBV3-1/TRBV3-2 TRBD1 once CASSQGTGSSYEQYF TGTGCCAGCAGCCAAGGGACAGGGAGCTCCTACGAGCAGTACTTC
TRBJ2-3 TRBV10-3 TRBD2 - CAISGTRDTQYF TGTGCCATCAGTGGGACTAGGGATACGCAGTATTTT
TRBJ1-2 TRBV29-1 - - CSVEGRGRTPTLVGYTF TGCAGCGTTGAGGGCCGCGGGCGGACCCCCACCTTGGTGGGCTACACCTTC
TRBJ2-1 TRBV24-1 TRBD2 - CATSETTSGLYNEQFF TGTGCCACCAGTGAAACAACTAGCGGACTCTACAATGAGCAGTTCTTC
TRBJ2-1 TRBV27 TRBD1 once CASSPRQGLNNEQFF TGTGCCAGCAGTCCCCGACAGGGGCTGAACAATGAGCAGTTCTTC
TRBJ1-1 TRBV10-3 TRBD1 - CAISNPGTGGDSEAFF TGTGCCATCAGTAACCCCGGGACAGGGGGGGATTCTGAAGCTTTCTTT
TRBJ2-7 TRBV7-9 TRBD1 - CASSLAAGTATYEQYF TGTGCCAGCAGCTTAGCTGCCGGGACAGCTACCTACGAGCAGTACTTC
TRBJ1-1 TRBV19 TRBD1 - CASSLGTEAEAFF TGTGCCAGTAGTCTAGGGACAGAGGCCGAAGCTTTCTTT
TRBJ1-2 TRBV7-9 - - CASSSLRGYTF TGTGCCAGCAGCTCGCTACGGGGCTACACCTTC
TRBJ2-3 TRBV28 TRBD2 - CASSLHTSGRDTQYF TGTGCCAGCAGTTTACATACTAGCGGGAGGGATACGCAGTATTTT
TRBJ1-4 TRBV10-2 TRBD1 - CASRLGQGLTNEKLFF TGCGCCAGCAGACTCGGACAGGGGTTAACTAATGAAAAACTGTTTTTT
TRBJ2-1 TRBV19 TRBD2 - CASSPAGGFNEQFF TGTGCCAGTAGCCCAGCGGGAGGGTTCAATGAGCAGTTCTTC
TRBJ2-7 TRBV2 TRBD1 - CASSDGQGYEQYF TGTGCCAGCAGTGACGGACAGGGTTACGAGCAGTACTTC
TRBJ2-1 TRBV19 - few CASSSTGSSYNEQFF TGTGCCAGTAGTTCGACAGGCAGCTCCTACAATGAGCAGTTCTTC
TRBJ2-3 TRBV11-3 - - CASSLDQGARDTQYF TGTGCCAGCAGCTTAGATCAGGGCGCCCGGGATACGCAGTATTTT
TRBJ2-1 TRBV4-1 - - CASSQVPAGFYNEQFF TGCGCCAGCAGCCAAGTTCCAGCGGGCTTCTACAATGAGCAGTTCTTC
TRBJ2-2 TRBV7-9 TRBD2 - CATSGTNTGELFF TGTGCCACTAGCGGAACGAACACCGGGGAGCTGTTTTTT